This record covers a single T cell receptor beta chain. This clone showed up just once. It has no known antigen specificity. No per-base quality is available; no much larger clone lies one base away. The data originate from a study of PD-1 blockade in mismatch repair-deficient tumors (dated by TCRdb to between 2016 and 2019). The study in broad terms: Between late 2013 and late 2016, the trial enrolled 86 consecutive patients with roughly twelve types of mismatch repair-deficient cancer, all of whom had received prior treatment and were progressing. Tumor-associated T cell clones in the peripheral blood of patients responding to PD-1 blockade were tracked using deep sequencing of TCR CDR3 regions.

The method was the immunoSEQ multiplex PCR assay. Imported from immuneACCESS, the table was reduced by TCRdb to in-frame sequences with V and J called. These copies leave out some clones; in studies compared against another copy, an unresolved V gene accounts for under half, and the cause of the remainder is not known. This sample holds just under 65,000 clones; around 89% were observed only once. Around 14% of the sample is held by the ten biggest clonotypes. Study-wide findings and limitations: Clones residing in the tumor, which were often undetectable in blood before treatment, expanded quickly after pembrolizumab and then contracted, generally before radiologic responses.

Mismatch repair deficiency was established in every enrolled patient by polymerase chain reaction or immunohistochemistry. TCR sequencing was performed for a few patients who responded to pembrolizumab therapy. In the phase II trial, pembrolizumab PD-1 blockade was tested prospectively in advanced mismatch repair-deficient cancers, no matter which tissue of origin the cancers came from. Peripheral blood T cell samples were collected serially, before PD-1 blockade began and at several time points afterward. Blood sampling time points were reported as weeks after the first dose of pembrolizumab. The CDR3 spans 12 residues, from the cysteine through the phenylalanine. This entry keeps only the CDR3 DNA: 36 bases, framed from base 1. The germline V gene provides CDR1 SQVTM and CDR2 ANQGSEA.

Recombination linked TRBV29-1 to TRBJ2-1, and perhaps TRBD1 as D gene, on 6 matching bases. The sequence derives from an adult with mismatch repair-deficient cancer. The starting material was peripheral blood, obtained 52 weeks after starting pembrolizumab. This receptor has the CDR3 CSAWTDYNEQFF. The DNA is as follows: TGCAGTGCCTGGACAGACTACAATGAGCAGTTCTTC.